This T cell receptor beta chain appears in the sequencing data of a study of Graves' ophthalmopathy and Graves' hyperthyroidism. TCR beta CDR3 regions were amplified from RNA transcripts. RT-PCR with HTBI primers came first, then second-round multiplex PCR. Each CDR3 protein is one row after TCRdb ran MiXCR on the multiplex PCR reads. The data show approximately 700,000 distinct CDR3 sequences, roughly 40% seen once. There are many counts of this clonotype. Sequenced: peripheral blood. The TCR originated in an adult man with Graves' ophthalmopathy.

The CDR3 sequence: CASSQAPGLGYTF. The CDR3 nucleotides read TGTGCCAGCAGCCAAGCCCCGGGATTGGGCTACACCTTC. This chain uses TRBV14 with TRBJ1-2; the D is unclear. This CDR3 contains 13 residues. Looked up from germline, CDR1 is SGHDN and CDR2 is FVKESK. Trimming removed 1 base at V and 8 bases at J, with 11 bases between.